This TCR beta chain emerged from a study of CD8+CD57+ T cells in acquired aplastic anemia. Study context: DNA from sorted CD4+ and CD8+ cells averaged around 3.2 ug. Whole-study findings and limits: Simpson's diversity of CD8+ cells was not significantly different in patients compared with controls.

Investigators profiled TCR beta VDJ and CDR3 from genomic DNA template. Using its own MiXCR run on the reads, TCRdb lists one record per CDR3 protein. The data hold some 160,000 distinct CDR3 sequences, with roughly 43% observed a single time. Before being chosen for sequencing, patients had shown CD8+CD57+ cell expansion by flow cytometry. CDR1 is SQVTM, CDR2 ANQGSEA, per germline. This CDR3 contains 16 residues. After removal of 6 bases from V and 9 bases from J, the junction contained 15 bases not matched to a gene. This clonotype has a handful of counts. Its specificity is unknown. The source is a human donor with aplastic anemia. Source material: sorted CD4+, CD8+, or CD8+CD57+ T cells (not recorded which) from PBMCs. The genes are TRBV29-1 and TRBJ2-1, with 12 bases that match TRBD1. The CDR3 sequence is CSVPGQGASLSGEQFF. As DNA, the CDR3 is TGCAGCGTCCCGGGACAGGGGGCGTCTCTCTCTGGTGAGCAGTTCTTC.